The next 19 T cell receptor beta chains were all read from a single sample in a study of T cells after yellow fever vaccination. TCRdb re-called the 5' RACE reads through MiXCR, storing one row per CDR3 protein. The sample has some 200,000 distinct CDR3 sequences; approximately 10% are singletons. This material consisted of CD8+ T cells sorted from PBMCs, taken 15 days after the yellow fever booster vaccination. These receptors originate from a man between 18 and 29 years old who received the YFV17D yellow fever vaccine.

This clonotype was seen a handful of times. V and J are TRBV29-1 and TRBJ2-3; no clear D. This CDR3 has 16 amino acids. The germline V and J ends were trimmed by 3 bases and 2 bases, with 18 bases remaining between them. Germline V lookup: CDR1 SQVTM, CDR2 ANQGSEA. The CDR3 sequence: CSVDRLHPLDTDTQYF. CDR3 coding DNA: TGCAGCGTTGATCGGTTACACCCCTTAGACACAGATACGCAGTATTTT.

CDR3 amino acids: CASTPGASGALTYEQYV. For the CDR3, the DNA is TGTGCCAGCACCCCTGGGGCTAGCGGAGCACTCACCTACGAGCAGTACGTC. The chain is built from TRBV6-2 or TRBV6-3 and TRBJ2-7; TRBD2 agrees at 7 bases. Germline CDR1 and CDR2: MNHEY and SVGEGT. The CDR3 loop spans 17 amino acids. V gave up 7 bases and J gave up 2 bases; unmatched junction bases: 17.

This chain uses TRBV6-5 with TRBJ1-6; D unresolved. This CDR3 is built from 18 residues. Deletions cut 0 bases from V and 0 bases from J, with 12 bases between. The germline V gene encodes CDR1 MNHEY and CDR2 SVGAGI. The CDR3 DNA sequence: TGTGCCAGCAGTTACTCGCAAGCCTATAGCTCCTATAATTCACCCCTCCACTTT. This sequence encodes CASSYSQAYSSYNSPLHF.

This clonotype has more than one count but fewer than ten. This chain uses TRBV5-4 with TRBJ2-1, with 8 bases lining up with TRBD1. The length of the CDR3 is 15 residues. Looked up from germline, CDR1 is SGHNT and CDR2 is YYREEE (reference sequence). V trimming: 5 bases; J trimming: 8 bases; junction bases outside the gene matches: 12. CDR3 in amino acids: CASSPPGGVMDEQFF. For the CDR3, the DNA is TGTGCCAGCAGTCCCCCAGGGGGCGTAATGGATGAGCAGTTCTTC.

This clonotype was found many times. V is TRBV25-1 and J is TRBJ2-5; D remains unclear. The length of the CDR3 is 16 residues. Looked up from germline, CDR1 is MGHDK and CDR2 is SYGVNS. Trimming left V 4 bases short and J 2 bases short, with 17 bases between. As DNA, the CDR3 is TGTGCCAGCAGTGTCCGGGCCCCCGGTGGGCAAGAGACCCAGTACTTC. Its protein is CASSVRAPGGQETQYF.

CDR3 amino acids: CASSQFLPGLAGAQTQYF. The CDR3 nucleotides are TGTGCCAGCAGCCAGTTCCTCCCGGGACTAGCGGGTGCACAGACCCAGTACTTC. The chain couples TRBV3-1 to TRBJ2-5; 12 positions agree with TRBD2. Trimming removed 3 bases from V and 6 bases from J; junction bases left unmatched: 14. This CDR3 is built from 18 residues. Germline V CDR1 and CDR2: LGHDT, YNNKEL (reference sequence).

V and J are TRBV7-8 and TRBJ1-2; perhaps TRBD1 as D (6 bases). Germline V lookup: CDR1 SGHVS, CDR2 FQNEAQ. There are 14 residues in the CDR3. Trimming removed 1 base from V and 8 bases from J, with 14 bases in between. CDR3 sequence (DNA): TGTGCCAGCAGCTTAGGGGGGGCCGGGGGCGGCTACACCTTC. This sequence encodes CASSLGGAGGGYTF.

This clonotype was seen more than once but under ten times. V and J are TRBV29-1 and TRBJ1-1; D call uncertain. V was clipped by 3 bases and J by 5 bases, with 7 bases between them. The germline gives CDR1 SQVTM, CDR2 ANQGSEA. The CDR3 has 11 residues. DNA of the CDR3: TGCAGCGTTGACGCGCGGACTGAAGCTTTCTTT. This codes for CSVDARTEAFF.

V gene TRBV20-1 combines with J gene TRBJ2-7; D is perhaps TRBD2 (6 bases). Germline V gives CDR1 DFQATT, CDR2 SNEGSKA (reference sequence). V lost 6 bases to trimming and J lost 3 bases, with 15 bases between them. The CDR3 is 13 amino acids. CDR3 bases: TGCAGTGCCATGGGGGGAATGTACTACGAGCAGTACTTC. This encodes CSAMGGMYYEQYF.

The chain employs TRBV4-3 and TRBJ2-1; D not certain. The germline V gene encodes CDR1 LGHNA and CDR2 YSLEER. CDR3 length: 16 amino acids. Trimming took 0 bases from V and 2 from J, leaving 11 bases between them. CDR3 sequence reads: CASSQDRASTYNEQFF. In DNA, the CDR3 is TGCGCCAGCAGCCAAGATCGTGCTTCTACCTACAATGAGCAGTTCTTC.

The chain combines TRBV2 with TRBJ2-1, with 7 bases fitting TRBD1. CDR3 size: 14 residues. Looked up from germline, CDR1 is SNHLY and CDR2 is FYNNEI. V lost 10 bases to trimming and J lost 5 bases; unmatched junction nucleotides: 11. CDR3 nucleotides: TGTGCCACCGAGCCCTATACAGGGGACAATGAGCAGTTCTTC. The encoded protein is CATEPYTGDNEQFF.

This clonotype was recorded a few times. The rearrangement joins TRBV9 to TRBJ1-5; D not certain. The germline gives CDR1 SGDLS, CDR2 YYNGEE. CDR3 length equals 14 residues. V was pared by 3 bases and J by 0 bases, with 7 bases between. CDR3 sequence reads: CASSDMYSNQPQHF. For the CDR3, the DNA is TGTGCCAGCAGCGACATGTATAGCAATCAGCCCCAGCATTTT.

The table lists this clonotype with a few counts. The chain links TRBV12-3 or TRBV12-4 to TRBJ1-1; D is unresolved. The V and J ends lost 7 bases and 1 base respectively, with 7 bases between them. The CDR3 has 12 residues. CDR3 residues: CASNWGNTEAFF. CDR3 nucleotides: TGTGCCAGCAACTGGGGGAACACTGAAGCTTTCTTT.

This clonotype appeared a few times. This chain connects TRBV29-1 to TRBJ1-2; 7 bases align to TRBD1. J was trimmed by 6 bases and V by 4 bases; bases with no gene match: 8. This CDR3 is 13 amino acids long. CDR1 SQVTM and CDR2 ANQGSEA come from the germline V gene. The CDR3 DNA follows: TGCAGCGTTGTTCTTACAGGGGAGAATGGCTACACCTTC. This gives the protein CSVVLTGENGYTF.

This chain connects TRBV6-5 to TRBJ2-7, with D possibly being TRBD1 (5 bases). The CDR3 contains 15 residues. Germline assignment: CDR1 MNHEY and CDR2 SVGAGI. V lost 2 bases to trimming and J lost 2 bases, with 13 bases between them. The CDR3 protein is CASSYPIVGAYEQYF. As DNA, the CDR3 is TGTGCCAGCAGTTACCCGATTGTAGGGGCCTACGAGCAGTACTTC.

The gene calls are TRBV27 and TRBJ1-2; possible D gene TRBD1, 5 bases. Between the trimmed V and J ends, which lost 4 bases and 6 bases, there was a span of 12 bases. CDR1 and CDR2 from the germline V gene are MNHEY and SMNVEV (reference sequence). The CDR3 contains 13 residues. The CDR3 coding sequence is TGTGCCAGCAGTTCCCAGGGTCGTGATGGCTACACCTTC. Protein sequence: CASSSQGRDGYTF.

The chain links TRBV12-3 or TRBV12-4 to TRBJ2-5; the D is unclear. The V end lost 3 bases, the J end lost 2 bases, and 13 bases lay between the germline ends. The length of the CDR3 is 15 residues. This CDR3 reads CASSFLQATQETQYF. The CDR3 DNA follows: TGTGCCAGCAGTTTTCTCCAGGCTACGCAAGAGACCCAGTACTTC.

Here the CDR3 reads CAISDLNRGGGYTF. CDR3 sequence (DNA): TGTGCCATCAGTGACCTCAACAGGGGAGGAGGCTACACCTTC. The chain links TRBV10-3 to TRBJ1-2, with 7 nucleotides matching TRBD1. The CDR3 runs 14 residues. Germline-derived CDR1 and CDR2 are ENHRY and SYGVKD. After removal of 3 bases from V and 8 bases from J, the junction contained 9 bases not matched to a gene.

This clonotype was observed a handful of times. The chain recombines TRBV7-8 with TRBJ2-1; D ambiguous. The CDR3 runs to 15 residues. V lost 1 base and J lost 0, with 7 bases in between. Per germline, CDR1 SGHVS and CDR2 FQNEAQ. The CDR3 reads CASSLDRSSYNEQFF. CDR3 in DNA: TGTGCCAGCAGCTTAGATCGGAGCTCCTACAATGAGCAGTTCTTC. The whole variable domain, remainder taken from reference TRBV7-8 and TRBJ2-1, is GAGVSQSPRYKVAKRGQDVALRCDPISGHVSLFWYQQALGQGPEFLTYFQNEAQLDKSGLPSDRFFAERPEGSVSTLKIQRTQQEDSAVYLCASSLDRSSYNEQFFGPGTRLTVL.